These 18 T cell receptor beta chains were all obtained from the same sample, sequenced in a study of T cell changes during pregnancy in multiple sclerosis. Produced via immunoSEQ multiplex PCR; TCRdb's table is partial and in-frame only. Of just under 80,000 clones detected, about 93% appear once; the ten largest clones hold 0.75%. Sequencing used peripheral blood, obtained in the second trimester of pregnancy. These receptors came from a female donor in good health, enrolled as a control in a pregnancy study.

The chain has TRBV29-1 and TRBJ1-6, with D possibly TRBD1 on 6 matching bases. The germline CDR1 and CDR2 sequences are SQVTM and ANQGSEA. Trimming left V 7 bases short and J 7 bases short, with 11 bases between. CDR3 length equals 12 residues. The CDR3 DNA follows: TGCAGCGACTGGACAGTAAATTCACCCCTCCACTTT. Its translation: CSDWTVNSPLHF.

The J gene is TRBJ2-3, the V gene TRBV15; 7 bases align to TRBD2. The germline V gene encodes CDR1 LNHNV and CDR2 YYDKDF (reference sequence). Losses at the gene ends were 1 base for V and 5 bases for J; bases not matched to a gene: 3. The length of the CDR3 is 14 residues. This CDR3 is CATSRAGGIDTQYF. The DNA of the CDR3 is TGTGCCACCAGCAGAGCGGGGGGAATAGATACGCAGTATTTT.

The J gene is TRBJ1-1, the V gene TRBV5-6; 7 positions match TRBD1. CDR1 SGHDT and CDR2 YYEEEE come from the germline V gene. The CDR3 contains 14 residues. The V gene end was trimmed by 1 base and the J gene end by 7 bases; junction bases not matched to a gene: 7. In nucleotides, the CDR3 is TGTGCCAGCAGCTTGACGGGACAGAGTATTGAAGCTTTCTTT. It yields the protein CASSLTGQSIEAFF.

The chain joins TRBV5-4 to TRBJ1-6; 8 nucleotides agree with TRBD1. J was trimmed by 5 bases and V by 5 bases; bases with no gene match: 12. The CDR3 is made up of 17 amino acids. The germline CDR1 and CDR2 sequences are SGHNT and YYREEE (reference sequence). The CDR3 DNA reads TGTGCCAGCAGTTTCACCTTGGACAGGGCCAATAATTCACCCCTCCACTTT. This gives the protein CASSFTLDRANNSPLHF.

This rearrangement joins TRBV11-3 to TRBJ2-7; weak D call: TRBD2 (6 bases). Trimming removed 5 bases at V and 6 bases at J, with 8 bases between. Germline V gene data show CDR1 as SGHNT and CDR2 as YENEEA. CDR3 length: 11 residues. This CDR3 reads CASSVGGEQYF. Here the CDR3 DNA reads TGTGCCAGCAGCGTGGGGGGCGAGCAGTACTTC.

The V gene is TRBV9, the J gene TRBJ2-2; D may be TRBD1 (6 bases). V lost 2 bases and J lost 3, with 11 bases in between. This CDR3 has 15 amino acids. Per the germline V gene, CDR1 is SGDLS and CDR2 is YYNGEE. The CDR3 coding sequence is TGTGCCAGCAGCGTCGGGACAACCTACACCGGGGAGCTGTTTTTT. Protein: CASSVGTTYTGELFF. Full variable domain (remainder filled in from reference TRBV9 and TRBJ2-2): DSGVTQTPKHLITATGQRVTLRCSPRSGDLSVYWYQQSLDQGLQFLIQYYNGEERAKGNILERFSAQQFPDLHSELNLSSLELGDSALYFCASSVGTTYTGELFFGEGSRLTVL.

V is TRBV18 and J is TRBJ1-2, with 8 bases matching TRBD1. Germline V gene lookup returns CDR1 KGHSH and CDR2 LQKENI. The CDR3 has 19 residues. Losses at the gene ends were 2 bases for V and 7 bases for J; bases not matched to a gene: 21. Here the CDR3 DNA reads TGTGCCAGCTCACCAACGGACAGGGTTCGGGGGTCCGGAAGTAGTGGCTACACCTTC. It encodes CASSPTDRVRGSGSSGYTF.

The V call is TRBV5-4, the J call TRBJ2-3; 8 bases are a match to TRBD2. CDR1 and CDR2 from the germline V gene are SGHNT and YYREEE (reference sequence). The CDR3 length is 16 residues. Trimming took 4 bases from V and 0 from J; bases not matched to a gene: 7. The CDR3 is CASSKAGTRSTDTQYF. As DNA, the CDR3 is TGTGCCAGCAGCAAGGCCGGGACTAGAAGCACAGATACGCAGTATTTT.

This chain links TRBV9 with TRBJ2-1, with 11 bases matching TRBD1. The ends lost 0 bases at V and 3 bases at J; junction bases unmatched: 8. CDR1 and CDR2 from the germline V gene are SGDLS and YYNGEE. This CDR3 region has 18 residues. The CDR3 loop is CASSVATGQGEIYNEQFF. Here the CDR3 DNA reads TGTGCCAGCAGCGTAGCTACGGGACAGGGGGAAATCTACAATGAGCAGTTCTTC.

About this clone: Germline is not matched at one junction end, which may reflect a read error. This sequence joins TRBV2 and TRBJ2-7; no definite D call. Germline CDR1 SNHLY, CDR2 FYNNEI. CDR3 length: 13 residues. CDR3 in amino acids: CASSDAGLLEPYF. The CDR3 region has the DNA TGTGCCAGCAGTGATGCTGGTCTCCTGGAGCCGTACTTC.

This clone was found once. As DNA, the CDR3 is TGTGCCAGCAGCTTGGGCTTACAGGGAGCCAATCAGCCCCAGCATTTT. This translates into CASSLGLQGANQPQHF. The rearrangement joins TRBV5-8 to TRBJ1-5; tentatively, D is TRBD1 (6 bases). The germline gives CDR1 SGHTS, CDR2 YDEGEE. This CDR3 region has 16 residues. V lost 0 bases and J lost 3, with 13 bases in between. Full variable domain (missing parts from reference TRBV5-8 and TRBJ1-5): EAGVTQSPTHLIKTRGQQATLRCSPISGHTSVYWYQQALGLGLQFLLWYDEGEERNRGNFPPRFSGRQFPNYSSELNVNALELEDSALYLCASSLGLQGANQPQHFGDGTRLSIL.

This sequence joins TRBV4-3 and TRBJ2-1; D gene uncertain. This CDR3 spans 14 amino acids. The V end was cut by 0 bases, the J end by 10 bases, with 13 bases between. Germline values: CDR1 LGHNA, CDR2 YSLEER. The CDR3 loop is CASSQDTSRNEQFF. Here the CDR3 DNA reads TGCGCCAGCAGCCAAGATACCAGTCGCAACGAGCAGTTCTTC.

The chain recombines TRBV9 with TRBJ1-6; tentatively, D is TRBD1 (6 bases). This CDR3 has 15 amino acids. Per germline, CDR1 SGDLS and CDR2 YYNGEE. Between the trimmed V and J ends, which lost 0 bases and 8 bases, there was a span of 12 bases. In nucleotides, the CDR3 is TGTGCCAGCAGCGTAGTTCAGGGGTGGGATTCACCCCTCCACTTT. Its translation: CASSVVQGWDSPLHF.

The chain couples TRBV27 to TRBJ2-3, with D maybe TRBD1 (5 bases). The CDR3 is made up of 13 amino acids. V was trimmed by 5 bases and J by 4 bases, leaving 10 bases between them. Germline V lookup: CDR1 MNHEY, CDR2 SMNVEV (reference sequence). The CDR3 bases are TGTGCCAGCAGTAGGTCAGGGTCAGATACGCAGTATTTT. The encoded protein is CASSRSGSDTQYF.

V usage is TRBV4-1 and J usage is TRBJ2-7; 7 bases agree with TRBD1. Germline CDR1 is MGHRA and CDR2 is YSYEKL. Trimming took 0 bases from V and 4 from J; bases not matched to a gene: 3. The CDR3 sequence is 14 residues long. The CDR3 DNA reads TGCGCCAGCAGCCAAGATCCGACAGGGTACGAGCAGTACTTC. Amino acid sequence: CASSQDPTGYEQYF.

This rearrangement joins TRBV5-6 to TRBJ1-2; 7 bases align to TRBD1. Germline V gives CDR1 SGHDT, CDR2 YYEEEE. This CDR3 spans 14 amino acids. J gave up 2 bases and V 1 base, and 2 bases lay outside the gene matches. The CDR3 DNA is TGTGCCAGCAGCTTGTCGGGACAGAACTATGGCTACACCTTC. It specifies CASSLSGQNYGYTF.

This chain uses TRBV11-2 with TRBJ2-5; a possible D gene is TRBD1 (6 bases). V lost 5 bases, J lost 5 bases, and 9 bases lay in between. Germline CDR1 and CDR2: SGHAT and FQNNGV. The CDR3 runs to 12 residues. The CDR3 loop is CASSQGGETQYF. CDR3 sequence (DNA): TGTGCCAGCAGCCAAGGGGGTGAGACCCAGTACTTC.

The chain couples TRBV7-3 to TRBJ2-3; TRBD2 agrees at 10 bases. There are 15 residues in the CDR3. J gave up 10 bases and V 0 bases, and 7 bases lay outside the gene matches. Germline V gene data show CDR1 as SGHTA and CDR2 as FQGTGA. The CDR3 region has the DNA TGTGCCAGCAGCTTAACGAGGCTAGCGGGGGCCCCGCAGTATTTT. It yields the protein CASSLTRLAGAPQYF. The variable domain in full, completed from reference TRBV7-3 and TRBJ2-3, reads GAGVSQTPSNKVTEKGKYVELRCDPISGHTALYWYRQSLGQGPEFLIYFQGTGAADDSGLPNDRFFAVRPEGSVSTLKIQRTERGDSAVYLCASSLTRLAGAPQYFGPGTRLTVL.